This TCR beta chain appears in the sequencing data of a study of T cell responses to AZD1222 COVID-19 vaccine (dated by TCRdb to about 2021). Notes on the research overall: AZD1222 recipients with second doses at about 4 weeks or about 12 weeks were pooled, because spike-specific TCR depth and breadth did not differ between schedules. TCR sequencing was performed for more than 230 trial participants, of whom 200 to 210 were given two doses of AZD1222 and about 25 were given two doses of MenACWY control vaccine. Trial participants were enrolled by age into subgroups of 18-55, 56-69 and 70-plus years, and around 150, 28 and 57 TCR-sequenced participants, respectively, were included in these subgroups.

On this clone: There is no known antigen for this receptor. No base qualities exist here, and no much larger clone lies one base off it.

Trimming takes 1 base from V and 6 bases from J, and the germline ends sit 11 bases apart. From the germline V gene, CDR1 is SGDLS and CDR2 is YYNGEE. The CDR3 covers 15 residues, taking in both the cysteine and the phenylalanine. Only CDR3 DNA is held: 45 bases, read in frame from base 1. What the work shows at the level of the full study, not this receptor alone: Conclusions about previously exposed vaccinees are limited, since just five or six AZD1222 recipients were seropositive for SARS-CoV-2 at baseline. After two AZD1222 doses, both the breadth and the depth of spike-specific TCRs were significantly higher than at day 0 and than in MenACWY recipients. Reportedly, close to half of the unique spike-specific TCRs recognized epitopes lying outside the regions that are mutated in the B.1.351 and B.1.1.7 variants. Because no day 14 peak-response samples were available, repertoires were characterized only after the peak T cell response. CD4 TCRs associated with the vaccine covered the entire spike protein, and the dominant responses were in regions 160-218 and 743-854. In the small 56-69-year group, the increase in depth fell short of significance, most likely because of low power. Participants were mostly white British, with more females than males. The authors suggested clonal diversity may have been underestimated.

Sample time point, as interpreted from the label and publication: baseline before first vaccination. The vaccinee samples were drawn from two UK trials, COV001 and COV002, one of which was a single-blind randomized controlled phase 2/3 trial testing AZD1222 (ChAdOx1 nCoV-19) in healthy adults. For TCRbeta chain sequencing, PBMC samples from trial participants were taken at day 0 and at day 28 after the second dose. The CDR3 regions of human TCRbeta chains were subjected to immunosequencing. Turning to the authors' computational methods: Repertoire TCRs were checked for matches against a reference library of SARS-CoV-2-specific TCRs that had been generated using the MIRA antigen-specificity platform. Breadth was defined as the fraction of unique TCRs that were SARS-CoV-2-associated, and depth was defined as the fraction of total T cells that were SARS-CoV-2-associated. Using the MIRA data, each spike-specific TCR was assigned both to the spike region to which the TCR was reactive and to a CD4 or CD8 class. Log10-transformed breadth and depth values were compared by one-way ANOVA with Sidak's multiple comparisons tests. In its TCRdb copy, this immuneACCESS table keeps in-frame sequences only and misses some clones. Where compared with another copy, unresolved V genes explain less than half of these, and the others have no known cause. D and trimming come from the DNA, and the V and J calls and clone size come from that table. The sample yields over 100,000 clones; approximately 91% were counted once. The ten largest clones add up to around 7.5% of the sample.

The source was peripheral blood, collected on day 0 of AZD1222 vaccination. The TCR sequence derives from an adult in good health. The rearranged segments are TRBV9 and TRBJ1-6, and TRBD1 may be the D gene, going by 6 matching bases. The DNA sequence is given as TGTGCCAGCAGCGTACAGGGGAGCGGTAATTCACCCCTCCACTTT. It encodes CASSVQGSGNSPLHF.